The next 3 T cell receptor beta chains were all read from a single sample in a study of blood T cell repertoires in COVID-19. Method: immunoSEQ multiplex PCR; TCRdb's copy keeps in-frame clones and lacks some. This table has 200,000 to 300,000 clones, around 88% appearing once. Sequencing was carried out using peripheral blood. Source of these receptors: a woman aged 25 to 45 with COVID-19, enrolled during active disease.

The V call is TRBV9, the J call TRBJ2-5; D perhaps matches TRBD1 (6 bases). Germline CDR1 reads SGDLS; CDR2 reads YYNGEE. This CDR3 is 15 amino acids long. V was clipped by 4 bases and J by 3 bases, with 16 bases between them. The DNA of the CDR3 is TGTGCCAGCAGCCCCCGTCCCAGGGGAAAAGAGACCCAGTACTTC. Protein sequence: CASSPRPRGKETQYF.

This chain uses TRBV6-6 with TRBJ2-2; no clear D. The CDR3 extends over 12 amino acids. V lost 2 bases and J 4 bases, leaving 2 bases between the germline ends. Germline assignment: CDR1 MNHNY and CDR2 SVGAGI (reference sequence). CDR3 in amino acids: CASSYRTGELFF. The DNA for the CDR3 is TGTGCCAGCAGTTACCGCACCGGGGAGCTGTTTTTT.

The chain has TRBV7-2 and TRBJ2-7; D not certain. The CDR3 extends over 14 amino acids. Germline values: CDR1 SGHTA, CDR2 FQGNSA. V was cut by 0 bases and J by 6 bases, with 12 bases left in between. The DNA of the CDR3 is TGTGCCAGCAGCTTAGCCGGTTCCCTCCGCGAGCAGTACTTC. Amino acids: CASSLAGSLREQYF. Full variable domain (missing parts from reference TRBV7-2 and TRBJ2-7): GAGVSQSPSNKVTEKGKDVELRCDPISGHTALYWYRQSLGQGLEFLIYFQGNSAPDKSGLPSDRFSAERTGGSVSTLTIQRTQQEDSAVYLCASSLAGSLREQYFGPGTRLTVT.